This T cell receptor beta chain was sequenced for a study of T cells in Graves' hyperthyroidism and ophthalmopathy. The CDR3 totals 17 residues. V was clipped by 2 bases and J by 7 bases; unmatched bases: 6. The germline V gene encodes CDR1 MNHEY and CDR2 SVGEGT. Investigators excluded patients with uncontrolled infection, other autoimmune disease, pregnancy or lactation. This clonotype was picked up many times. Amplification of TCR beta CDR3 regions used RNA as the template. First-round RT-PCR of the TCR CDR3 relied on the HTBI primer set. Via MiXCR, TCRdb re-called the multiplex PCR reads, giving one row per CDR3 protein. Among about 410,000 distinct CDR3 sequences listed, roughly 14% were seen once.

The sequenced material came from blood. This clonotype was sampled from a man between 18 and 29 years old with Graves' ophthalmopathy. The gene calls are TRBV6-2 or TRBV6-3 and TRBJ2-1; 15 bases are a match to TRBD2. The CDR3 DNA is TGTGCCAGCAGTTACGGGACTAGCGGGAGGCGTCGGAATGAGCAGTTCTTC. Protein product: CASSYGTSGRRRNEQFF.